The 16 T cell receptor beta chains below all came from one sample that was sequenced in a study of shared clonotypes between healthy human individuals. Sequencing was performed with immunoSEQ multiplex PCR; in TCRdb, only in-frame clones are kept and a portion is missing. This table holds 2,500,000 or so clones, about nine tenths found once. The sequenced sample consisted of naive CD4+ T cells from PBMCs. Subset: CD45RA+ positively selected. Receptor source: a man aged 18 to 35 in good health. Some clones in this sample may be carry-over from other donors' samples.

The DNA for the CDR3 is TGTGCCAGCAGCTTAGTCGGGACTGCAGAGACCCAGTACTTC. Amino acids: CASSLVGTAETQYF. The genes are TRBV7-2 and TRBJ2-5, with D possibly TRBD2 on 6 matching bases. This CDR3 is built from 14 residues. CDR1 is SGHTA and CDR2 is FQGNSA in the germline V gene. Deletions cut 1 base from V and 4 bases from J, with 10 bases between.

The chain employs TRBV18 and TRBJ2-3; 9 positions agree with TRBD1. The CDR3 runs to 13 residues. Germline CDR1 KGHSH, CDR2 LQKENI. V was pared by 8 bases and J by 6 bases, with 6 bases of the junction left unmatched. Written as DNA, the CDR3 is TGTGCCAGCCGACAGGGGGTGTTGGATACGCAGTATTTT. This encodes CASRQGVLDTQYF.

This clone was detected only once. The CDR3 bases are TGTGCCAGCAGCCCATTTTTCTCTGGGGCCAACGTCCTGACTTTC. This sequence encodes CASSPFFSGANVLTF. The chain recombines TRBV7-2 with TRBJ2-6, with no clear D. The CDR3 spans 15 residues. Trimming took off 5 bases at V and 0 bases at J, with 8 bases between the two ends. Germline loops: CDR1 SGHTA, CDR2 FQGNSA.

A few counts support this clone. The DNA for the CDR3 is TGTGCCAGCAGTTTGCCCTCGTATACAGGGGGCACTGAAGCTTTCTTT. Translating it yields CASSLPSYTGGTEAFF. This chain joins TRBV28 and TRBJ1-1; 8 bases line up with TRBD1. Germline values: CDR1 MDHEN, CDR2 SYDVKM. The trim removed 3 bases at V and 4 bases at J, leaving 10 bases unmatched. CDR3 length: 16 amino acids.

The chain is built from TRBV5-1 and TRBJ2-6; D gene unclear. The CDR3 totals 15 residues. Trimming shortened V by 5 bases and J by 0 bases, and 9 bases separated the two germline ends. CDR1 is SGHRS and CDR2 is YFSETQ in the germline V gene. CDR3 amino acids: CASSYLDSGANVLTF. CDR3 in DNA: TGCGCCAGCAGTTATCTAGACTCTGGGGCCAACGTCCTGACTTTC. Full variable domain (rest looked up from reference TRBV5-1 and TRBJ2-6): KAGVTQTPRYLIKTRGQQVTLSCSPISGHRSVSWYQQTPGQGLQFLFEYFSETQRNKGNFPGRFSGRQFSNSRSEMNVSTLELGDSALYLCASSYLDSGANVLTFGAGSRLTVL.

For this clone: Other DNA sequences in the same sample also yield this CDR3. Written as DNA, the CDR3 is TGTGCCAGCAGTCCCACCGGCGGGGCTGGCCAGCCCCAGCATTTT. It codes for CASSPTGGAGQPQHF. The genes are TRBV2 and TRBJ1-5; TRBD1 is a possible D gene (5 bases). Germline V CDR1 and CDR2: SNHLY, FYNNEI. This CDR3 spans 15 amino acids. The V end lost 5 bases, the J end lost 7 bases, and 18 bases lay between the germline ends. Supplemented by reference TRBV2 and TRBJ1-5, the full variable domain reads EPEVTQTPSHQVTQMGQEVILRCVPISNHLYFYWYRQILGQKVEFLVSFYNNEISEKSEIFDDQFSVERPDGSNFTLKIRSTKLEDSAMYFCASSPTGGAGQPQHFGDGTRLSIL.

As to this clone: The sample holds other DNA sequences that translate to the same CDR3. The chain couples TRBV5-1 to TRBJ2-5; 8 positions agree with TRBD1. With V trimmed by 4 bases and J by 5 bases, 4 bases remained unmatched. The CDR3 has 13 residues. CDR1 SGHRS and CDR2 YFSETQ come from the germline V gene. Here the CDR3 DNA reads TGCGCCAGCAGCACCGGACAGGGCGAGACCCAGTACTTC. It yields the protein CASSTGQGETQYF.

V usage is TRBV28 and J usage is TRBJ1-5; tentatively, D is TRBD1 (6 bases). The ends were cut back, 8 bases at V and 2 bases at J, with 16 bases in the middle. This CDR3 has 15 amino acids. CDR1 is MDHEN and CDR2 is SYDVKM in the germline V gene. In nucleotides, the CDR3 is TGTGCCAGCGAGGGGTATTACAGGGGCAATCAGCCCCAGCATTTT. Its protein product is CASEGYYRGNQPQHF.

The chain recombines TRBV5-1 with TRBJ2-3, with D unresolved. V lost 4 bases and J 4 bases, leaving 10 bases between the germline ends. CDR1 is SGHRS, CDR2 YFSETQ, per germline. This CDR3 is built from 13 residues. CDR3 protein: CASSVTYPDTQYF. CDR3 sequence (DNA): TGCGCCAGCAGCGTTACTTACCCAGATACGCAGTATTTT.

The rearrangement joins TRBV28 to TRBJ2-3; D gene uncertain. Per germline, CDR1 MDHEN and CDR2 SYDVKM. V lost 6 bases to trimming and J lost 1 base, with 8 bases between them. The CDR3 is 13 residues long. CDR3 DNA: TGTGCCAGCAGGGGTCCCGGCACAGATACGCAGTATTTT. It specifies CASRGPGTDTQYF.

This rearrangement joins TRBV9 to TRBJ2-4; possible D gene TRBD1, 5 bases. CDR1 is SGDLS and CDR2 is YYNGEE in the germline V gene. V lost 3 bases and J 4 bases, leaving 11 bases between the germline ends. The CDR3 loop spans 14 amino acids. CDR3 region: CASSAGLFKNIQYF. The CDR3 coding sequence is TGTGCCAGCAGCGCAGGGTTATTTAAAAACATTCAGTACTTC.

This clone showed up just a few times. The V call is TRBV6-1, the J call TRBJ1-1; 7 nucleotides align to TRBD1. Germline V gene data show CDR1 as MNHNS and CDR2 as SASEGT. The CDR3 is 13 amino acids. After removal of 10 bases from V and 8 bases from J, the junction contained 13 bases not matched to a gene. This CDR3 reads CAIVDRITDEAFF. The DNA for the CDR3 is TGTGCCATCGTGGACAGGATTACCGACGAAGCTTTCTTT.

This clone was observed a single time. The same CDR3 arises from other DNA sequences in this sample as well. The chain has TRBV5-1 and TRBJ1-3; D unclear. This CDR3 contains 15 residues. Germline CDR1 is SGHRS and CDR2 is YFSETQ. V was pared by 4 bases and J by 0 bases, with 11 bases between. The CDR3 loop is CASSPDRFSGNTIYF. The DNA of the CDR3 is TGCGCCAGCAGCCCCGACCGATTCTCTGGAAACACCATATATTTT. Full variable domain (missing parts from reference TRBV5-1 and TRBJ1-3): KAGVTQTPRYLIKTRGQQVTLSCSPISGHRSVSWYQQTPGQGLQFLFEYFSETQRNKGNFPGRFSGRQFSNSRSEMNVSTLELGDSALYLCASSPDRFSGNTIYFGEGSWLTVV.

This clone has only one observation. The chain combines TRBV19 with TRBJ1-2; no clear D. The germline gives CDR1 LNHDA, CDR2 SQIVND (reference sequence). V shed 3 bases and J shed 4 bases, with 12 bases lying between them. This CDR3 region has 14 residues. Here the CDR3 reads CASSIGVSSYGYTF. The DNA of the CDR3 is TGTGCCAGTAGTATCGGGGTTTCGTCCTATGGCTACACCTTC.

The chain links TRBV2 to TRBJ2-7; no reliable D call. V dropped 0 bases and J dropped 9 bases, with 6 bases sitting between them. Germline V gene sequence: CDR1 SNHLY, CDR2 FYNNEI. This CDR3 region has 11 residues. The CDR3 region is CASSEAPGQYF. DNA for the CDR3: TGTGCCAGCAGTGAAGCCCCAGGGCAGTACTTC.

The chain recombines TRBV7-2 with TRBJ2-3; D is ambiguous. The CDR3 contains 13 residues. V gave up 5 bases and J gave up 2 bases, with 8 bases separating them. Germline assignment: CDR1 SGHTA and CDR2 FQGNSA. CDR3 DNA: TGTGCCAGCAGCCAAGAGAACACAGATACGCAGTATTTT. Translated: CASSQENTDTQYF.